This TCR beta chain was captured in a study of T-cell memory formation after mild COVID-19. The overall study: TCR clusters were largely donor specific. Points from the study as a whole: Contracting CD4+ clones sat mainly in CM and EM; CD8+ in EMRA.

This clonotype was observed a few times. Its matching antigen is unknown. The ends were cut back, 0 bases at V and 9 bases at J, with 23 bases in the middle. This CDR3 is 18 amino acids long. Per germline, CDR1 SGHDN and CDR2 FVKESK. The authors produced TCR alpha and TCR beta cDNA libraries with sample barcodes and UMIs by 5'RACE using constant-segment primers. MiXCR, applied by TCRdb to the 5' RACE reads, yields one record per CDR3 protein. The table records 350,000 to 400,000 distinct CDR3 sequences, around 21% of them present only once. The source material was PBMCs or a T cell subset sorted from them (not recorded which). This TCR was recovered from an adult woman who had mild COVID-19 (a few samples of this study predate the infection). Cell type and time point are not known. The chain is built from TRBV14 and TRBJ2-2; D is possibly TRBD1 (5 bases). The CDR3 DNA is TGTGCCAGCAGCCAAGACTGGTATAACAGATCAGGGCCCCGGGAGCTGTTTTTT. This codes for CASSQDWYNRSGPRELFF. The full variable domain, rest sourced from reference TRBV14 and TRBJ2-2, is EAGVTQFPSHSVIEKGQTVTLRCDPISGHDNLYWYRRVMGKEIKFLLHFVKESKQDESGMPNNRFLAERTGGTYSTLKVQPAELEDSGVYFCASSQDWYNRSGPRELFFGEGSRLTVL.